This T cell receptor (beta chain) was found in a study of Ad26.COV2.S vaccination and SARS-CoV-2 variants. The V segment lost 6 bases and the J segment 3 bases; nucleotides outside the gene matches: 12. The CDR3 runs 16 residues. The germline CDR1 and CDR2 sequences are KGHDR and SFDVKD. In its sample, this clone was seen a few times. No antigen is known for it. Only in-frame clones appear in the TCRdb table, and some are missing; sequencing was by immunoSEQ multiplex PCR. Of tens of thousands of clones listed, 82% are singletons. Findings and caveats of the study: Assessments of TCR breadth and depth may have underestimated the total T cell responses. Greater spike-specific TCR breadth was seen in vaccine recipients than in placebo recipients. Reports say spike-specific CD8+ and CD4+ T cell responses covered substantial breadth after vaccination.

This receptor was obtained from a human donor who had recovered from COVID-19. V and J are TRBV24-1 and TRBJ2-7; 8 bases line up with TRBD1. Sequenced here: peripheral blood, sampled after recovery from COVID-19. The CDR3 region is CATSSQGAIALYEQYF. The CDR3 DNA reads as TGTGCCACCAGTTCCCAGGGGGCCATAGCTCTCTACGAGCAGTACTTC.